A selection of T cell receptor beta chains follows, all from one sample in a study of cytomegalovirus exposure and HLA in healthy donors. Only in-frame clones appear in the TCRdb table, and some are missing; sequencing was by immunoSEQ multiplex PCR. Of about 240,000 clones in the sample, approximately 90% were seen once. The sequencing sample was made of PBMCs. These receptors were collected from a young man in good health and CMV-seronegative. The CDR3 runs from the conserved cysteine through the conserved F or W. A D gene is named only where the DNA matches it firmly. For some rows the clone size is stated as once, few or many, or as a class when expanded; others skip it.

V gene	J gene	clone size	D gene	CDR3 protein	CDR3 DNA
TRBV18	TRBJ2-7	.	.	CASSIRTGTYEQYF	TGTGCCAGCTCAATACGGACGGGGACCTACGAGCAGTACTTC
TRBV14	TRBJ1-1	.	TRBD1	CARHRRGRGDTEAFF	TGTGCCCGCCACCGGAGGGGGCGGGGTGACACTGAAGCTTTCTTT
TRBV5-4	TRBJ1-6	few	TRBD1	CASSPGQGNSPLHF	TGTGCCAGCAGCCCTGGACAGGGGAATTCACCCCTCCACTTT
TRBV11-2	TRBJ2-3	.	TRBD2	CASSLIAGGRTDTQYF	TGTGCCAGCAGCCTCATAGCGGGAGGTCGCACAGATACGCAGTATTTT
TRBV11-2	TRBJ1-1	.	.	CASSLGAGHPEAFF	TGTGCCAGCAGCTTAGGTGCAGGACACCCTGAAGCTTTCTTT
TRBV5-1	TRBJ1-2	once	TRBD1	CASSLGAGGGYGYTF	TGCGCCAGCAGCTTGGGAGCAGGGGGTGGATATGGCTACACCTTC
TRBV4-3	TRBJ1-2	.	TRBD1	CASSRDSQYGYTF	TGCGCCAGCAGCCGGGACAGCCAATATGGCTACACCTTC
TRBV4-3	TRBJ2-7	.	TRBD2	CASSQAVASGAYEQYF	TGCGCCAGCAGCCAAGCGGTAGCTAGCGGGGCTTACGAGCAGTACTTC
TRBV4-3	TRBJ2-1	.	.	CASSQERDFDEQFF	TGCGCCAGCAGCCAGGAACGGGACTTTGATGAGCAGTTCTTC
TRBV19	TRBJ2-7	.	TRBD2	CASSITSGRSYEQYF	TGTGCCAGTAGTATAACTAGCGGGAGATCGTACGAGCAGTACTTC
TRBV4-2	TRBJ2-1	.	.	CASASTSLAYNEQFF	TGTGCCAGCGCGTCAACGTCGCTAGCCTACAATGAGCAGTTCTTC
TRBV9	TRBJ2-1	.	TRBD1	CASSSGQGAFNEQFF	TGTGCCAGCAGTTCCGGACAGGGGGCGTTCAATGAGCAGTTCTTC
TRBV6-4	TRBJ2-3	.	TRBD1	CASSVRTGLTDTQYF	TGTGCCAGCAGTGTAAGGACAGGGCTCACAGATACGCAGTATTTT
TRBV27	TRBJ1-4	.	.	CASSLSRGSAGKLFF	TGTGCCAGCAGTTTATCAAGGGGGTCGGCAGGCAAACTGTTTTTT
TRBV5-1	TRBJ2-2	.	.	CASSPGQGGTGELFF	TGCGCCAGCAGCCCCGGACAGGGAGGGACCGGGGAGCTGTTTTTT
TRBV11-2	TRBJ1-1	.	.	CASSLDFSGTEAFF	TGTGCCAGCAGCTTAGACTTTAGTGGCACTGAAGCTTTCTTT
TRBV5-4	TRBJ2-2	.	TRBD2	CASSSAGAPTGELFF	TGTGCCAGCAGCTCAGCGGGGGCGCCCACCGGGGAGCTGTTTTTT
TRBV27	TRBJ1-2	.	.	CASSLGRTAYGYTF	TGTGCCAGCAGTCTGGGGCGGACAGCCTATGGCTACACCTTC
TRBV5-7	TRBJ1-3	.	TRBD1	CASSCRDRVAGNTIYF	TGTGCCAGCAGCTGCCGGGACAGGGTTGCTGGAAACACCATATATTTT
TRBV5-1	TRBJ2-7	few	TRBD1	CASRPDLGQGYEQYF	TGCGCCAGCAGACCCGACCTTGGACAGGGCTACGAGCAGTACTTC
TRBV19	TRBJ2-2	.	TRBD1	CASSIVETGDTGELFF	TGTGCCAGTAGTATAGTCGAGACAGGGGACACCGGGGAGCTGTTTTTT
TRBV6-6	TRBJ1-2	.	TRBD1	CASSLDRADGYTF	TGTGCCAGCAGTCTTGACAGGGCGGATGGCTACACCTTC
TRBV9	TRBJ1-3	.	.	CASSVGTGTGGNTIYF	TGTGCCAGCAGCGTAGGTACAGGAACAGGTGGAAACACCATATATTTT
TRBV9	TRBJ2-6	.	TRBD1	CASSQGAGANVLTF	TGTGCCAGCAGTCAGGGGGCTGGGGCCAACGTCCTGACTTTC
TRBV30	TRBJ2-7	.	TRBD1	CAWKEGGMNSYEQYF	TGTGCCTGGAAAGAAGGGGGCATGAACTCCTACGAGCAGTACTTC
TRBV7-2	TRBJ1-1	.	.	CASSLIRGGNTEAFF	TGTGCCAGCAGCTTGATCCGCGGGGGGAACACTGAAGCTTTCTTT
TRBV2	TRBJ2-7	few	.	CATQGGGEQYF	TGTGCCACACAAGGGGGGGGCGAGCAGTACTTC
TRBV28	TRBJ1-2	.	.	CASGPVNYGYTF	TGTGCCAGCGGGCCGGTCAACTATGGCTACACCTTC
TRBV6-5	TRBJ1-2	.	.	CASSPNLQGFYGYTF	TGTGCCAGCAGCCCAAATTTACAGGGCTTCTATGGCTACACCTTC
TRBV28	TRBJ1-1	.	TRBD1	CASIRDRGLNTEAFF	TGTGCCAGCATCCGCGACAGGGGGCTGAACACTGAAGCTTTCTTT
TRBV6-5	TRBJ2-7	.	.	CASSYSRRDYEQYF	TGTGCCAGCAGTTACTCGAGGAGAGACTACGAGCAGTACTTC
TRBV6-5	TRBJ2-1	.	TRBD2	CASSYSGGRNEQFF	TGTGCCAGCAGTTACTCTGGCGGGAGGAATGAGCAGTTCTTC
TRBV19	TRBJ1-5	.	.	CASNGIGGQPQHF	TGTGCCAGTAATGGTATCGGGGGTCAGCCCCAGCATTTT
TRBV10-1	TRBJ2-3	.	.	CASSEKQGSTDTQYF	TGCGCCAGCAGTGAGAAGCAGGGAAGCACAGATACGCAGTATTTT
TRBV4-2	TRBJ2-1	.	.	CASSLASSYNEQFF	TGTGCCAGCAGCCTAGCGAGCTCCTACAATGAGCAGTTCTTC
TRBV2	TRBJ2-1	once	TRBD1	CASRWGQGANEQFF	TGTGCCAGCAGATGGGGACAGGGGGCAAATGAGCAGTTCTTC
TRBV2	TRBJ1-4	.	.	CASSELAGREEKLFF	TGTGCCAGCAGTGAATTGGCAGGGAGGGAGGAAAAACTGTTTTTT
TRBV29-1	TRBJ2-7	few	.	CSVGGGYQGTPSYEQYF	TGCAGCGTCGGCGGGGGATATCAGGGGACCCCCTCCTACGAGCAGTACTTC
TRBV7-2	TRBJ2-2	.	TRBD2	CASSASPGGVTGELFF	TGTGCCAGCAGCGCAAGTCCTGGGGGGGTGACCGGGGAGCTGTTTTTT
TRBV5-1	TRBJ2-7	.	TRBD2	CASSWGTSNSYEQYF	TGCGCCAGCAGCTGGGGGACTAGTAACTCCTACGAGCAGTACTTC
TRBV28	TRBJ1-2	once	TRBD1	CASSETGTGSYGYTF	TGTGCCAGCAGTGAAACCGGGACAGGGAGCTATGGCTACACCTTC
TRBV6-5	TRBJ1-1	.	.	CASSFATGNTEAFF	TGTGCCAGCAGTTTCGCCACAGGTAACACTGAAGCTTTCTTT
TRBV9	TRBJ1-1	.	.	CASSVGVKESEAFF	TGTGCCAGCAGCGTGGGAGTTAAGGAGTCAGAAGCTTTCTTT
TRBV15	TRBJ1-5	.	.	CATSRDLGSNQPQHF	TGTGCCACCAGCAGAGATCTCGGTAGCAATCAGCCCCAGCATTTT
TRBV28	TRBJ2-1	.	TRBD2	CASRPTGKAGGIGNEQFF	TGTGCCAGCAGACCTACTGGGAAAGCGGGAGGGATCGGCAATGAGCAGTTCTTC
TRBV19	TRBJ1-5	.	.	CASSIARLNQPQHF	TGTGCCAGTAGTATAGCCCGGTTAAATCAGCCCCAGCATTTT
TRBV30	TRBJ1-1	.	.	CAWSLQGVSWENTEAFF	TGTGCCTGGAGTTTACAGGGTGTGAGTTGGGAGAACACTGAAGCTTTCTTT
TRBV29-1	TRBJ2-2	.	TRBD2	CSILAGVNTGELFF	TGCAGCATACTAGCGGGAGTGAACACCGGGGAGCTGTTTTTT
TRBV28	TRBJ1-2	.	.	CASSPPGSNYGYTF	TGTGCCAGCAGCCCTCCAGGGTCCAATTATGGCTACACCTTC
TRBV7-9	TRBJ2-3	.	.	CASSGRTGSGRTDTQYF	TGTGCCAGCAGCGGCCGTACAGGGAGTGGTCGAACAGATACGCAGTATTTT
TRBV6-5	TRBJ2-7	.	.	CASSGGYEQYF	TGTGCCAGTTCAGGGGGGTACGAGCAGTACTTC
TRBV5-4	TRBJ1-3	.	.	CASGDTRSGNTIYF	TGTGCCAGCGGGGACACCCGCTCTGGAAACACCATATATTTT
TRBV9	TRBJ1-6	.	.	CASSAQGHYNSPLHF	TGTGCCAGCAGCGCACAGGGCCATTATAATTCACCCCTCCACTTT
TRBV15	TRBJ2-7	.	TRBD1	CATSRRGQGAYEQYF	TGTGCCACCAGCAGGAGGGGACAGGGGGCTTACGAGCAGTACTTC
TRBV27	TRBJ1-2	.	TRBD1	CASSSSGGPDGYTF	TGTGCCAGCAGTTCATCAGGGGGCCCTGATGGCTACACCTTC
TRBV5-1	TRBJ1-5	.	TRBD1	CASSWTGQGQPQHF	TGCGCCAGCAGCTGGACAGGGCAGGGTCAGCCCCAGCATTTT
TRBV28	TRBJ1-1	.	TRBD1	CASSLTGDTEAFF	TGTGCCAGCAGTTTGACAGGGGACACTGAAGCTTTCTTT